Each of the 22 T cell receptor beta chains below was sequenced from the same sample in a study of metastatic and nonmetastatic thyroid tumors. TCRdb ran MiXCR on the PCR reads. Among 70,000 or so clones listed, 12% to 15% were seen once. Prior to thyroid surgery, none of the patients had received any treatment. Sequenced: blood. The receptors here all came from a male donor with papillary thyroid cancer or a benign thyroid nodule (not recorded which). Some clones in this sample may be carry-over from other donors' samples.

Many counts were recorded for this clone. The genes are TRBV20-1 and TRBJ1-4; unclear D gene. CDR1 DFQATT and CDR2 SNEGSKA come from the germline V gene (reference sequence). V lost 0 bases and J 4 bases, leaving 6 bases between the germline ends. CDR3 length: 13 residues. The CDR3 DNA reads TGCAGTGCTAGAGAGGACCTTAATGAAAAACTGTTTTTT. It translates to CSAREDLNEKLFF.

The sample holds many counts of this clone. The CDR3 loop reads CASSEGGGLETQYF. The CDR3 DNA is TGTGCCAGCAGTGAAGGGGGGGGATTAGAGACCCAGTACTTC. The V gene is TRBV6-4, the J gene TRBJ2-5, with D possibly being TRBD2 (7 bases). CDR3 length: 14 amino acids. The V end lost 3 bases, the J end lost 4 bases, and 12 bases lay between the germline ends. Looked up from germline, CDR1 is MRHNA and CDR2 is SNTAGT.

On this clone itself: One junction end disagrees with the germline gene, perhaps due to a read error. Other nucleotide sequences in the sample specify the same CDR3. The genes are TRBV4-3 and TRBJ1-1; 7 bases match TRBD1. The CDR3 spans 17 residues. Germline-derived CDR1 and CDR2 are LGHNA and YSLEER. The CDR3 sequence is CASSQVPDTGETAEAFF. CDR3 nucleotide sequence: TGCGCCAGCAGTCAAGTTCCCGATACAGGGGAAACAGCTGAAGCTTTCTTT.

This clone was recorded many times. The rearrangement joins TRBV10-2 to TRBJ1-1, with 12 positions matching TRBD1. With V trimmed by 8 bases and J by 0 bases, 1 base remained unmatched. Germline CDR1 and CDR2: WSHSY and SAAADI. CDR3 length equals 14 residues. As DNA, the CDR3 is TGCGCCAGCGGGGACAGGGGGCTGAACACTGAAGCTTTCTTT. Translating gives CASGDRGLNTEAFF.

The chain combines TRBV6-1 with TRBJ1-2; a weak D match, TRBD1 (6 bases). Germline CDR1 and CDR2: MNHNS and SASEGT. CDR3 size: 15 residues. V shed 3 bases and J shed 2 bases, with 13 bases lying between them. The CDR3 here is CASSEGHMLNYGYTF. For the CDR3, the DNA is TGTGCCAGCAGTGAGGGACATATGCTAAACTATGGCTACACCTTC.

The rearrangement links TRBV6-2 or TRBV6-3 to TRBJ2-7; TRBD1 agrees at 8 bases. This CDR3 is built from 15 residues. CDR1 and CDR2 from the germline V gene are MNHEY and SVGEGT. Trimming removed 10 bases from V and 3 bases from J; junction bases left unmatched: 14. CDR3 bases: TGTGCCACCACCTCTAGGGGACAGGTCTTCTACGAGCAGTACTTC. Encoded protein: CATTSRGQVFYEQYF.

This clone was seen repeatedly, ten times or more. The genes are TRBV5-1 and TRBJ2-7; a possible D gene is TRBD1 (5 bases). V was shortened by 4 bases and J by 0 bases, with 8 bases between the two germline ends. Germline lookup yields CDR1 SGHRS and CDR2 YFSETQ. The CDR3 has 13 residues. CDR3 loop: CASSADNSYEQYF. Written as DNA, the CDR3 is TGCGCCAGCAGCGCGGACAACTCCTACGAGCAGTACTTC.

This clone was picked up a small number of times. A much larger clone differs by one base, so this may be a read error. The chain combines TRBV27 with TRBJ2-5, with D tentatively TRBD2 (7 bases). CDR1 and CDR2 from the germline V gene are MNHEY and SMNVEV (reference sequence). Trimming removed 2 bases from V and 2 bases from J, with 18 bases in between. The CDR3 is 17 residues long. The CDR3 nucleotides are TGTGCCAGCAGTTTACGTGTGCCAGGGGAGGGGCAAGAGACCCAGTACTTC. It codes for CASSLRVPGEGQETQYF.

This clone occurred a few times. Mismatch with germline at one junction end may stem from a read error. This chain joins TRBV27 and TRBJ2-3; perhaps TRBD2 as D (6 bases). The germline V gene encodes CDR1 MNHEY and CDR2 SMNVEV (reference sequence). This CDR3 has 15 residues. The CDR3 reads CASSPGVGGTDMQYF. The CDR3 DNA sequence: TGTGCCAGCTCACCGGGGGTGGGAGGCACAGATATGCAGTATTTT.

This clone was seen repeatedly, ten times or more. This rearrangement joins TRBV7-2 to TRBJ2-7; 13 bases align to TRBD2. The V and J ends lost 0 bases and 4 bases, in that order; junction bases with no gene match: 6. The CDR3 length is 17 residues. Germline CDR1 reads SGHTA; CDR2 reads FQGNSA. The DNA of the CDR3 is TGTGCCAGCAGCTTAGCAGGACTAGCGGGAGACCCATACGAGCAGTACTTC. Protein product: CASSLAGLAGDPYEQYF. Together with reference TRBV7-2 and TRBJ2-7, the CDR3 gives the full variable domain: GAGVSQSPSNKVTEKGKDVELRCDPISGHTALYWYRQSLGQGLEFLIYFQGNSAPDKSGLPSDRFSAERTGGSVSTLTIQRTQQEDSAVYLCASSLAGLAGDPYEQYFGPGTRLTVT.

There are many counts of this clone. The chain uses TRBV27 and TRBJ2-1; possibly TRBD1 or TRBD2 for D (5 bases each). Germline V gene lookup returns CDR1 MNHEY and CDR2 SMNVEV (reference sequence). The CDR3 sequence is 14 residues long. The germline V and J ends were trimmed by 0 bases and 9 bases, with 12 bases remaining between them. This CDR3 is CASSLSGPVGEQFF. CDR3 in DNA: TGTGCCAGCAGTTTATCGGGACCAGTCGGTGAGCAGTTCTTC.

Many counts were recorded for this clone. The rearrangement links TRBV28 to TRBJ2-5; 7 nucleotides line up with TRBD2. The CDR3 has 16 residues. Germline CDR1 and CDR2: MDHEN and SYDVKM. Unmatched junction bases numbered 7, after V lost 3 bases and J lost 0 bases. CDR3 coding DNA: TGTGCCAGCAGTTTGGGGGGGGAGGGGAACCAAGAGACCCAGTACTTC. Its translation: CASSLGGEGNQETQYF.

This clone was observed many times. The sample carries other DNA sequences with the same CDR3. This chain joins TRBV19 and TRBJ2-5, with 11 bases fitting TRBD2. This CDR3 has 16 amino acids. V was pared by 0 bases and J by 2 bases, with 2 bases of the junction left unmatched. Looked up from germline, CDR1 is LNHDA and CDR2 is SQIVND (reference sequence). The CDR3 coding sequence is TGTGCCAGTAGTATAGAGCGGACTAGCGGGCAAGAGACCCAGTACTTC. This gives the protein CASSIERTSGQETQYF.

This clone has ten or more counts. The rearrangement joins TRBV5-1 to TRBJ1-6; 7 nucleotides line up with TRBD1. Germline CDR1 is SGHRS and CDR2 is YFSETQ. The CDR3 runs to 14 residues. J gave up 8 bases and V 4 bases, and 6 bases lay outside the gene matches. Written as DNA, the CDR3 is TGCGCCAGCAGCGCCGGGACAGAGTATTCACCCCTCCACTTT. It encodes CASSAGTEYSPLHF.

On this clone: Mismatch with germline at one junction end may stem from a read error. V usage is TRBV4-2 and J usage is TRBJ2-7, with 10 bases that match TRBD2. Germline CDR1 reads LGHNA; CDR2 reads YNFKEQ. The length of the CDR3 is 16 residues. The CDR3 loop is CAISEDSASGSREQYF. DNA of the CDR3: TGTGCCATCAGCGAAGATTCCGCTAGCGGGAGTCGCGAGCAGTACTTC.

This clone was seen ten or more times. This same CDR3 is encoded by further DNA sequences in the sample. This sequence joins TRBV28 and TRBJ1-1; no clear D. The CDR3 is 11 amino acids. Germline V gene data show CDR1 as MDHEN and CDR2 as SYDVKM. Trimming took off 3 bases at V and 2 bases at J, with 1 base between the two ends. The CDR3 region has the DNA TGTGCCAGCAGTTTCAACACTGAAGCTTTCTTT. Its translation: CASSFNTEAFF.

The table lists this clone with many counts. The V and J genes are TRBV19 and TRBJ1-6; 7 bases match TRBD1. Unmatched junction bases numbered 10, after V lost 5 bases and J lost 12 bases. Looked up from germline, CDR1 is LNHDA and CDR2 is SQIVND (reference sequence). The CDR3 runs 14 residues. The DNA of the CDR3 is TGTGCCAGTAGTTCTGGGGACAGCGTTCTACCCCTCCACTTT. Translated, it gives CASSSGDSVLPLHF.

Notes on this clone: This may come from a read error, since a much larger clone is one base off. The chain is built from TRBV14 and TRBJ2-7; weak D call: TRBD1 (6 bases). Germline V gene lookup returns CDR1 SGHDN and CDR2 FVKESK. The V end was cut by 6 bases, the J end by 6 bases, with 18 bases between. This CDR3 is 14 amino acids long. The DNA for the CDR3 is TGTGCCAGCAGTCAACAGGGCGCGTCCCTCGAGCAGTACTTC. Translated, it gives CASSQQGASLEQYF.

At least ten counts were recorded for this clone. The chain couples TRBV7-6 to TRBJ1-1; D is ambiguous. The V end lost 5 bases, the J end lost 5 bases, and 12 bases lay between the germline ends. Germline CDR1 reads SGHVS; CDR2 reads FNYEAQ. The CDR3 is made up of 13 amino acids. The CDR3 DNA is TGTGCCAGCAGCCCCCAGGAGGTTACTGAAGCTTTCTTT. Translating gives CASSPQEVTEAFF.

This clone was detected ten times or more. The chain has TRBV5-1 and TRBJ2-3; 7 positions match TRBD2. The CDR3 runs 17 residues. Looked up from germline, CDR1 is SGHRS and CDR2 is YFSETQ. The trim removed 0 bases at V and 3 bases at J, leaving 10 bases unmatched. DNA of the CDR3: TGCGCCAGCAGCTTGGCTACCGGGACTACCCCGACAGATACGCAGTATTTT. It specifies CASSLATGTTPTDTQYF.

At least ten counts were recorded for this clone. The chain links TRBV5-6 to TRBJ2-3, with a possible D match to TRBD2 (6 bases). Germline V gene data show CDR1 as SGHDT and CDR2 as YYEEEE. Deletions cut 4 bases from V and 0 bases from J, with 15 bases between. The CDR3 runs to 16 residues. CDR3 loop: CASSMMGDWSTDTQYF. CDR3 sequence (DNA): TGTGCCAGCAGCATGATGGGGGACTGGAGCACAGATACGCAGTATTTT.

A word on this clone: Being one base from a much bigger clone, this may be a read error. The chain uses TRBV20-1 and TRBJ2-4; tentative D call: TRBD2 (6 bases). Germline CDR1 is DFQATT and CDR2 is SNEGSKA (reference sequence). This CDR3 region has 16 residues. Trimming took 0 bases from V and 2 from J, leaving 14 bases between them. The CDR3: CSARDLSGLSKNIQYF. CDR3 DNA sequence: TGCAGTGCTAGAGATCTTAGCGGACTATCCAAAAACATTCAGTACTTC.